The 16 T cell receptor beta chains below all came from one sample that was sequenced in a study of cytomegalovirus exposure and HLA in healthy donors. The PCR used 60 Vbeta and 13 Jbeta primers. Profiling relied on immunoSEQ multiplex PCR, and the TCRdb table lists in-frame clones only, not all of them. This table holds 120,000 to 150,000 clones, approximately 82% found once. Specimen: PBMCs. The origin of the receptors is a man between 40 and 49 years old in good health and CMV-seronegative.

The genes are TRBV2 and TRBJ2-3; D may be TRBD1 (6 bases). The CDR3 is 15 amino acids. V lost 6 bases to trimming and J lost 6 bases, with 19 bases between them. Per the germline V gene, CDR1 is SNHLY and CDR2 is FYNNEI. The CDR3 DNA reads as TGTGCCAGCAGGGAGACAGGTTCGTGGTTGGATACGCAGTATTTT. Encoded protein: CASRETGSWLDTQYF.

The chain employs TRBV6-5 and TRBJ2-1, with no clear D. Trimming left V 8 bases short and J 0 bases short, with 14 bases between. There are 15 residues in the CDR3. The germline V gene has CDR1 MNHEY and CDR2 SVGAGI. This CDR3 is CASSLIESSYNEQFF. The CDR3 bases are TGTGCCAGCTCCTTAATCGAGAGCTCCTACAATGAGCAGTTCTTC.

The chain has TRBV7-2 and TRBJ1-5, with 9 positions matching TRBD1. CDR3 length: 16 residues. The ends lost 4 bases at V and 2 bases at J; junction bases unmatched: 6. CDR1 and CDR2 (germline): SGHTA, FQGNSA. The chain's CDR3 is CASSSDRGTGNQPQHF. The CDR3 region has the DNA TGTGCCAGCAGCTCGGACAGGGGAACGGGCAATCAGCCCCAGCATTTT.

The chain joins TRBV6-5 to TRBJ2-5, with D possibly TRBD1 on 5 matching bases. Trimming took 5 bases from V and 1 from J, leaving 11 bases between them. CDR3 length equals 14 residues. CDR1 and CDR2 from the germline V gene are MNHEY and SVGAGI. This CDR3 is CASSLWTSQETQYF. CDR3 coding DNA: TGTGCCAGCAGTCTATGGACAAGCCAAGAGACCCAGTACTTC.

The chain employs TRBV28 and TRBJ1-2; 9 nucleotides align to TRBD1. The CDR3 loop spans 14 amino acids. CDR1 is MDHEN, CDR2 SYDVKM, per germline. V shed 5 bases, J shed 7 bases, and the junction held 8 bases outside the gene matches. CDR3 DNA sequence: TGTGCCAGCAGTCTACAGGGGGCAGTCGGTGGCTACACCTTC. Protein: CASSLQGAVGGYTF.

The chain carries TRBV7-9 and TRBJ2-2; no clear D. This CDR3 is 13 amino acids long. V shed 7 bases and J shed 3 bases, with 9 bases lying between them. Germline V CDR1 and CDR2: SEHNR, FQNEAQ (reference sequence). DNA of the CDR3: TGTGCCAGCACCACTCAATACACCGGGGAGCTGTTTTTT. Encoded protein: CASTTQYTGELFF. The entire variable domain, with the rest obtained from reference TRBV7-9 and TRBJ2-2, is as follows: DTGVSQNPRHKITKRGQNVTFRCDPISEHNRLYWYRQTLGQGPEFLTYFQNEAQLEKSRLLSDRFSAERPKGSFSTLEIQRTEQGDSAMYLCASTTQYTGELFFGEGSRLTVL.

The rearrangement links TRBV5-4 to TRBJ2-1; 11 bases align to TRBD2. The CDR3 runs to 15 residues. From germline, CDR1 is SGHNT and CDR2 YYREEE (reference sequence). V lost 9 bases and J lost 5; bases outside the gene matches: 10. The CDR3 sequence: CATRLAGGSNNEQFF. For the CDR3, the DNA is TGTGCCACCCGCCTAGCGGGGGGATCTAACAATGAGCAGTTCTTC. Full variable domain (outside the CDR3, taken from reference TRBV5-4 and TRBJ2-1): ETGVTQSPTHLIKTRGQQVTLRCSSQSGHNTVSWYQQALGQGPQFIFQYYREEENGRGNFPPRFSGLQFPNYSSELNVNALELDDSALYLCATRLAGGSNNEQFFGPGTRLTVL.

The V call is TRBV5-1, the J call TRBJ2-7; TRBD1 matches 11 bases. The CDR3 has 15 amino acids. J lost 5 bases, V lost 3 bases, and 7 bases had no gene match. Germline V lookup: CDR1 SGHRS, CDR2 YFSETQ. The CDR3 DNA sequence: TGCGCCAGCAGCTCGCCGGACAGGGGGCCTGACGAGCAGTACTTC. This codes for CASSSPDRGPDEQYF.

The chain combines TRBV4-3 with TRBJ1-1; the match to TRBD1 covers 8 bases. The CDR3 consists of 15 residues. Germline CDR1 LGHNA, CDR2 YSLEER. The junction had 6 bases not matched to a gene; V was cut back by 1 base and J by 5 bases. CDR3 DNA sequence: TGCGCCAGCAGCCAAGGTGGGACAGGTCATACTGAAGCTTTCTTT. It is translated as CASSQGGTGHTEAFF.

The chain combines TRBV7-2 with TRBJ2-3; 7 bases align to TRBD2. Per the germline V gene, CDR1 is SGHTA and CDR2 is FQGNSA. V shed 5 bases, J shed 6 bases, and the junction held 8 bases outside the gene matches. The CDR3 runs 14 residues. This chain's CDR3 is CASSLPGRRDTQYF. DNA for the CDR3: TGTGCCAGCAGCCTACCCGGGAGGAGGGATACGCAGTATTTT.

V and J are TRBV7-6 and TRBJ2-1; 8 nucleotides match TRBD2. In germline, CDR1 is SGHVS, CDR2 FNYEAQ. V shed 1 base and J 4 bases; nucleotides not matched to a gene: 3. The CDR3 loop spans 15 amino acids. CDR3 coding DNA: TGTGCCAGCAGCTTAGATGGCGGGGGGTACAATGAGCAGTTCTTC. As protein: CASSLDGGGYNEQFF.

This clone was found once. The V call is TRBV27, the J call TRBJ1-1; TRBD1 matches 8 bases. The CDR3 totals 16 residues. Germline V gene data show CDR1 as MNHEY and CDR2 as SMNVEV (reference sequence). V dropped 5 bases and J dropped 7; count of bases not matched to a gene: 15. CDR3 nucleotide sequence: TGTGCCAGCAGTGAGCAGGCCGGGACAGGTAGCGATGAAGCTTTCTTT. Its protein is CASSEQAGTGSDEAFF.

The V gene is TRBV18, the J gene TRBJ2-7; TRBD2 agrees at 11 bases. This CDR3 contains 18 residues. Trimming removed 6 bases from V and 0 bases from J; junction bases left unmatched: 13. Germline V gene lookup returns CDR1 KGHSH and CDR2 LQKENI. CDR3 nucleotides: TGTGCCAGCTCTGCGGCGTGGACTAGCGGGTTCCGCTCCTACGAGCAGTACTTC. It is translated as CASSAAWTSGFRSYEQYF.

The genes are TRBV7-8 and TRBJ1-5, with no clear D. Germline V CDR1 and CDR2: SGHVS, FQNEAQ. The germline V and J ends were trimmed by 7 bases and 1 base, with 11 bases remaining between them. There are 14 residues in the CDR3. The DNA of the CDR3 is TGTGCCAGCACCCAAACCGGGAGCAATCAGCCCCAGCATTTT. Protein: CASTQTGSNQPQHF.

This chain joins TRBV19 and TRBJ1-4; 7 bases map to TRBD1. Germline V gives CDR1 LNHDA, CDR2 SQIVND (reference sequence). The CDR3 is 12 residues long. J lost 7 bases, V lost 7 bases, and 3 bases had no gene match. CDR3 region: CASMHRGEKLFF. In DNA form, the CDR3 reads TGTGCCAGTATGCACAGGGGTGAAAAACTGTTTTTT.

This clone was detected a few times. This sequence joins TRBV27 and TRBJ1-1, with 8 bases fitting TRBD1. The CDR3 spans 14 residues. Germline CDR1 and CDR2: MNHEY and SMNVEV (reference sequence). Unmatched junction bases numbered 12, after V lost 6 bases and J lost 9 bases. This CDR3 reads CASRPTGVRSQAFF. CDR3 DNA sequence: TGTGCCAGCAGGCCGACAGGGGTCCGGTCTCAAGCTTTCTTT.